The T cell receptor (beta chain) under discussion was sequenced for a study of regulatory T cells in long-lasting Graves disease. Turning to the study itself: Antithyroid drugs had been given to newly diagnosed Graves' patients for under 3 months.

V was pared by 6 bases and J by 12 bases, with 18 bases between. The CDR3 extends over 13 amino acids. Germline V gene data show CDR1 as DFQATT and CDR2 as SNEGSKA (reference sequence). This clonotype was seen only a few times. Its specificity is not known. Time point reported: newly diagnosed GD, antithyroid drugs for less than 3 months. Generation of the TCR library employed RNA extracted from PBMCs. Library construction for TCR beta used iRepertoire HTBI primers and Arm-PCR of CDR3 regions. One entry per CDR3 protein results from TCRdb running MiXCR on the multiplex PCR reads. The data hold about 620,000 distinct CDR3 sequences, with under 20% observed a single time. Notes on the study in general: There were preferences for TRBV28, TRBJ1-2 and TRBJ2-5 in persistent disease.

These data also featured in a second study, about T cells in Graves' hyperthyroidism and ophthalmopathy. Per that paper: Stability of Graves' hyperthyroidism was defined as absent ophthalmopathy progression within 18 months. The TCR CDR3 first-round RT-PCR relied on the HTBI primer set.

Material: peripheral blood mononuclear cells (PBMCs), obtained at new diagnosis, from a patient treated with antithyroid drugs. The chain uses TRBV20-1 and TRBJ2-6; possible D gene TRBD1, 6 bases. The origin of this receptor is a young woman with Graves disease. CDR3 bases: TGCAGTGCGATTACCCCCAGGGGAACCGTCCTGACTTTC. It encodes CSAITPRGTVLTF.